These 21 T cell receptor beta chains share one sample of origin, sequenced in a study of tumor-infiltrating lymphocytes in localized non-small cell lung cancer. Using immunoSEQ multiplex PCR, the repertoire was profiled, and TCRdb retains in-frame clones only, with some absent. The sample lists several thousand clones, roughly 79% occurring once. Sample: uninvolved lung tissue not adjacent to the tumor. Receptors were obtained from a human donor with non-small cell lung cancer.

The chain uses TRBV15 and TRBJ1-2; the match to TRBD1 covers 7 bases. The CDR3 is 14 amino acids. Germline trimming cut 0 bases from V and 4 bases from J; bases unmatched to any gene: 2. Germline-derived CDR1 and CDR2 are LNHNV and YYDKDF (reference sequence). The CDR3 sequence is CATSREGGGYGYTF. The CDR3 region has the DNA TGTGCCACCAGCAGAGAAGGGGGCGGCTATGGCTACACCTTC.

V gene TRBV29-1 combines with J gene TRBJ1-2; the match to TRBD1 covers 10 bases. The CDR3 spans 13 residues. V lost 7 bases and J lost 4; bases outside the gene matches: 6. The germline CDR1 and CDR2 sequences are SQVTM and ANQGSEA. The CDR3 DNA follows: TGCAGCGCTTCGACAGGGGGCCCCTATGGCTACACCTTC. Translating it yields CSASTGGPYGYTF.

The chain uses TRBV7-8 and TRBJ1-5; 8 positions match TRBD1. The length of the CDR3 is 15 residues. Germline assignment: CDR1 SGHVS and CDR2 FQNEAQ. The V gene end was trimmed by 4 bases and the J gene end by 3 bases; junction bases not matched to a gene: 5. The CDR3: CASSSTTGVNQPQHF. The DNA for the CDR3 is TGTGCCAGCAGCTCGACGACAGGGGTCAATCAGCCCCAGCATTTT.

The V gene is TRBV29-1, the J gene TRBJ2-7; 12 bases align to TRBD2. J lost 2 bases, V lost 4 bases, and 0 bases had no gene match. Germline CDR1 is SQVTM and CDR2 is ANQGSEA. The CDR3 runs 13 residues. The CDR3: CSVGTSGTYEQYF. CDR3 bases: TGCAGCGTTGGGACTAGCGGGACCTACGAGCAGTACTTC.

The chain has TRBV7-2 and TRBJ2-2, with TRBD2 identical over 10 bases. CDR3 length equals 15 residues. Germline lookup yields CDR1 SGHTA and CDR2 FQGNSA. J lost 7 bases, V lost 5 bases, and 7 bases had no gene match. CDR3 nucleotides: TGTGCCAGCAGCATCCTAGCGGGGGCGGGCGGGGAGCTGTTTTTT. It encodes CASSILAGAGGELFF. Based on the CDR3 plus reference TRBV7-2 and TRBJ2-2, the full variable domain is GAGVSQSPSNKVTEKGKDVELRCDPISGHTALYWYRQSLGQGLEFLIYFQGNSAPDKSGLPSDRFSAERTGGSVSTLTIQRTQQEDSAVYLCASSILAGAGGELFFGEGSRLTVL.

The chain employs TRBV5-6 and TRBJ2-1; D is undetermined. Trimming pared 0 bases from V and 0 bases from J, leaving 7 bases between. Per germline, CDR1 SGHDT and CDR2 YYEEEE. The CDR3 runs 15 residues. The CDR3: CASSLDPGSYNEQFF. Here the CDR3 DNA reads TGTGCCAGCAGCTTGGATCCCGGCTCCTACAATGAGCAGTTCTTC.

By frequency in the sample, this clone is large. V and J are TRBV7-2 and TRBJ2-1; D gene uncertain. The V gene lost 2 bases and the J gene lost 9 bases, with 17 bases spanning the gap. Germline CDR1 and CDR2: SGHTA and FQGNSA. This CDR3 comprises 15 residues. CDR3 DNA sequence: TGTGCCAGCAGCTTAATACTACTCGGTCCAGTTGAGCAGTTCTTC. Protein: CASSLILLGPVEQFF.

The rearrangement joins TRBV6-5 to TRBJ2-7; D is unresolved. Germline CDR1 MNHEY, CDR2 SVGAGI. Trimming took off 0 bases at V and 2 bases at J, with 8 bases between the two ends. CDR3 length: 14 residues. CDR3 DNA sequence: TGTGCCAGCAGTTACTCGAGTGAGGCCTACGAGCAGTACTTC. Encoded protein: CASSYSSEAYEQYF.

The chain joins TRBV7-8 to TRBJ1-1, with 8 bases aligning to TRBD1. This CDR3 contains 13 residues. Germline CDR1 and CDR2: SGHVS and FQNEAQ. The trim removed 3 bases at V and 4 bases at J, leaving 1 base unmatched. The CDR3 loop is CASSFTGGTEAFF. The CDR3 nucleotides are TGTGCCAGCAGCTTCACAGGGGGCACTGAAGCTTTCTTT.

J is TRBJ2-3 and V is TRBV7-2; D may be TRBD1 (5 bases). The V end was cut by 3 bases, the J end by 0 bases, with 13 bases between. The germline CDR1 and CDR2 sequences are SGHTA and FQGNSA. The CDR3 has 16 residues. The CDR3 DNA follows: TGTGCCAGCAGCTTTGGGAACACAGGTAGCACAGATACGCAGTATTTT. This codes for CASSFGNTGSTDTQYF. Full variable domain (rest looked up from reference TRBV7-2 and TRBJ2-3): GAGVSQSPSNKVTEKGKDVELRCDPISGHTALYWYRQSLGQGLEFLIYFQGNSAPDKSGLPSDRFSAERTGGSVSTLTIQRTQQEDSAVYLCASSFGNTGSTDTQYFGPGTRLTVL.

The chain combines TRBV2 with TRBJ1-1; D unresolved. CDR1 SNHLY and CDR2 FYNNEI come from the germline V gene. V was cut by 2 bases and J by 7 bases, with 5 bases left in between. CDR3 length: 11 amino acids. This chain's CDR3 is CASSERNEAFF. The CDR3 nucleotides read TGTGCCAGCAGTGAACGGAATGAAGCTTTCTTT.

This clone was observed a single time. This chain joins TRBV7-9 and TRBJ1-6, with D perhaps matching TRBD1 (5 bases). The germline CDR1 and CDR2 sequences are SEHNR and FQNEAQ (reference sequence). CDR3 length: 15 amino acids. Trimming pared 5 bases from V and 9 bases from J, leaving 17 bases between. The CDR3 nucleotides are TGTGCCAGCAGCACCGCCCTTGCAAGGGGTTCACCCCTCCACTTT. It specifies CASSTALARGSPLHF. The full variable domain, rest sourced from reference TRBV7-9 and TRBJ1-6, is DTGVSQNPRHKITKRGQNVTFRCDPISEHNRLYWYRQTLGQGPEFLTYFQNEAQLEKSRLLSDRFSAERPKGSFSTLEIQRTEQGDSAMYLCASSTALARGSPLHFGNGTRLTVT.

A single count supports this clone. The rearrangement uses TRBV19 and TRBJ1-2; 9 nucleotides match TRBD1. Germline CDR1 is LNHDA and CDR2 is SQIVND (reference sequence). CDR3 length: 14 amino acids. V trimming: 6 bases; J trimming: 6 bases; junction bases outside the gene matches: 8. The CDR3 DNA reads TGTGCCAGTAGCCGGACAGGGGAAAGAAATGGCTACACCTTC. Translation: CASSRTGERNGYTF.

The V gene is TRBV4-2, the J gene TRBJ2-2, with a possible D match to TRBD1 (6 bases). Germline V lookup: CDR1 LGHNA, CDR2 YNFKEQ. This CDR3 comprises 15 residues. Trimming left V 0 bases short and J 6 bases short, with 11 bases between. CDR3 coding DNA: TGTGCCAGCAGCCAAGATTTAGGGGGAGCCGGGGAGCTGTTTTTT. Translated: CASSQDLGGAGELFF.

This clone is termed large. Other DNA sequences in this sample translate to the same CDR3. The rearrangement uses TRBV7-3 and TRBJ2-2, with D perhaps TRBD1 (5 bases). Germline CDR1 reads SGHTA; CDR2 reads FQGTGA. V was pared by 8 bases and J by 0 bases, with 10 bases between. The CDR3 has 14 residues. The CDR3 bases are TGTGCCAGCGGAACAGGCTCGAACACCGGGGAGCTGTTTTTT. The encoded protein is CASGTGSNTGELFF.

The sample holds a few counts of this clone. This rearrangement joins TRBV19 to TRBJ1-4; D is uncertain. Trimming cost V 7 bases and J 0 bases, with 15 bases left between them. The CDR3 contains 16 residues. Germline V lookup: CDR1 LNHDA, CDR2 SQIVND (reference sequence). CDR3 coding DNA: TGTGCCAGTACCACCCGGCGAGAAGCAACTAATGAAAAACTGTTTTTT. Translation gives CASTTRREATNEKLFF.

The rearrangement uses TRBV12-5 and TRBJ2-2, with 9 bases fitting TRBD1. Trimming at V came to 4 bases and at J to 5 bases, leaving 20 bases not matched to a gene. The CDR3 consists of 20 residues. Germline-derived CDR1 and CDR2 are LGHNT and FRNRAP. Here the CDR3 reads CASGSTSVTGTGIGTGELFF. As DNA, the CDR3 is TGTGCTAGTGGTTCCACCTCAGTAACCGGGACAGGGATTGGAACCGGGGAGCTGTTTTTT.

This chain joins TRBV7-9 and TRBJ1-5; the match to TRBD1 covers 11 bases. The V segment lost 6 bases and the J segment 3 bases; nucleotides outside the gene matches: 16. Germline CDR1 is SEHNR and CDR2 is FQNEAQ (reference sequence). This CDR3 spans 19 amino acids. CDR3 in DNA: TGTGCCAGCAGTCGTCCCCCGGGACAGGGGGATCGCGACAATCAGCCCCAGCATTTT. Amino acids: CASSRPPGQGDRDNQPQHF.

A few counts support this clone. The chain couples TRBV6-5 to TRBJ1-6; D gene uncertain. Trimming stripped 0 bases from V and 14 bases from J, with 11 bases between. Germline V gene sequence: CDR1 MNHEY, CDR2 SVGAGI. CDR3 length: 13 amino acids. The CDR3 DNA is TGTGCCAGCAGTTACTCGCCCGATAGGACCCTCCACTTT. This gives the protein CASSYSPDRTLHF.

The chain's CDR3 is CASSQDKGADEQFF. CDR3 DNA sequence: TGTGCCAGCAGCCAAGATAAGGGGGCGGATGAGCAGTTCTTC. The chain has TRBV4-2 and TRBJ2-1, with TRBD1 identical over 7 bases. Germline CDR1 reads LGHNA; CDR2 reads YNFKEQ. V was clipped by 0 bases and J by 8 bases; unmatched bases: 4. The CDR3 extends over 14 amino acids.

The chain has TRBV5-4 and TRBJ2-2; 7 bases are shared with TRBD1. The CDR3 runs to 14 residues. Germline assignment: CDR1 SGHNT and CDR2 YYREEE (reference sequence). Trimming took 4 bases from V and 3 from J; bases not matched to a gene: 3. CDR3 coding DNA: TGTGCCAGCAGCCAAGGACAGGACACCGGGGAGCTGTTTTTT. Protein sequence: CASSQGQDTGELFF.